This paragraph reports one T cell receptor (beta chain). Measured with immunoSEQ multiplex PCR; TCRdb has only the in-frame clones, and not every one. This table holds some 60,000 clones, about nine tenths found once. Looked up from germline, CDR1 is SGHRS and CDR2 is YFSETQ. This CDR3 is 13 amino acids long. V lost 6 bases, J lost 5 bases, and 12 bases lay in between. This record comes from a study of T cell changes during pregnancy in multiple sclerosis. This receptor was identified in a female donor in good health, enrolled as a control in a pregnancy study. Sequenced material: peripheral blood, taken in the first trimester of pregnancy. The chain joins TRBV5-1 to TRBJ2-1; D is possibly TRBD1 (5 bases). Written as DNA, the CDR3 is TGCGCCAGCAAGGTCGCAGGGAACAATGAGCAGTTCTTC. Its protein product is CASKVAGNNEQFF.